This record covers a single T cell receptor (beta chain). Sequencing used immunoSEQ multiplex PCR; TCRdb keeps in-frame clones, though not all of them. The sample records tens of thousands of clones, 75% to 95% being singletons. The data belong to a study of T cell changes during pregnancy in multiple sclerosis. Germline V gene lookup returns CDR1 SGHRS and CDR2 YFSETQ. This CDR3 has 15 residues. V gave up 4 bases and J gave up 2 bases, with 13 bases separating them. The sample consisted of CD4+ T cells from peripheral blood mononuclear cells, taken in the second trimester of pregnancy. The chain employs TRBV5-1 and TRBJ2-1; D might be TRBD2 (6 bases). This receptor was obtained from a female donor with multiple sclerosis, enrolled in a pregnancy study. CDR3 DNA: TGCGCCAGCAGCCCCACGGGACTTGCCTACAATGAGCAGTTCTTC. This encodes CASSPTGLAYNEQFF.